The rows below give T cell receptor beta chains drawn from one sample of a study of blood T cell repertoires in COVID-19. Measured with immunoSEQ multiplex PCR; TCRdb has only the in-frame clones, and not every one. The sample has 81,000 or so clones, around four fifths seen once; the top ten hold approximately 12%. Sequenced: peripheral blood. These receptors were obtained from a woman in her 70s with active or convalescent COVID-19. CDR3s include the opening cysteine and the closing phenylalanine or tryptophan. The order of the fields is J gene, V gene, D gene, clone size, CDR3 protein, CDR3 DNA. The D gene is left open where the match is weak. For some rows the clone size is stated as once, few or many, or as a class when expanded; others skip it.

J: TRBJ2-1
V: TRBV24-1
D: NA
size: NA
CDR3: CATSDPAGSNEQFF
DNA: TGTGCCACCAGTGATCCCGCAGGGTCCAATGAGCAGTTCTTC

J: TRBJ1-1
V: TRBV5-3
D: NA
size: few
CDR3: CARSLDLIVAFF
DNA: TGTGCCAGAAGCCTGGACTTAATTGTGGCTTTCTTT

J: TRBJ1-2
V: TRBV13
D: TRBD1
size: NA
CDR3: CASSARLGQGARGYTF
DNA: TGTGCCAGCAGCGCTCGGCTGGGACAGGGGGCGCGTGGCTACACCTTC

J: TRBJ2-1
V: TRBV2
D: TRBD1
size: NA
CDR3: CASSLRTGGVNEQFF
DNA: TGTGCCAGCAGTCTACGGACAGGTGGGGTGAATGAGCAGTTCTTC

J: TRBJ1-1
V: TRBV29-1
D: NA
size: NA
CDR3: CSVDTRGTEAFF
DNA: TGCAGCGTCGATACACGAGGGACTGAAGCTTTCTTT

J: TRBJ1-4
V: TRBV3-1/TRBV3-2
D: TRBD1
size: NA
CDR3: CASSQYRGRTTNEKLFF
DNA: TGTGCCAGCAGCCAGTACAGGGGCCGTACCACGAATGAAAAACTGTTTTTT

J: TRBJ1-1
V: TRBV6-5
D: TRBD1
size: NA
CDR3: CASRGQLNTEAFF
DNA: TGTGCCAGCAGGGGACAGCTTAACACTGAAGCTTTCTTT

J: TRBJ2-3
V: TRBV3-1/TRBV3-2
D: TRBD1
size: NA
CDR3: CASSQRQGAGTDTQYF
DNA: TGTGCCAGCAGCCAAAGGCAGGGGGCTGGCACAGATACGCAGTATTTT

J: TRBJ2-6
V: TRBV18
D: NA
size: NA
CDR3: CASSALAGANVLTF
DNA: TGTGCCAGCTCAGCGTTAGCTGGGGCCAACGTCCTGACTTTC

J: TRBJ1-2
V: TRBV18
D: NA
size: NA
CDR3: CASSPPTEYYGYTF
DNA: TGTGCCAGCTCACCGCCGACAGAATACTATGGCTACACCTTC